This T cell receptor beta chain was sequenced during a study of PD-1 and CTLA-4 blockade in melanoma (dated by TCRdb to the early 2020s). Looking at the study overall: The study compared how PD-1 blockade and CTLA-4 blockade affected the melanoma-reactive CD8 T cell response in patients with melanoma.

The library was obtained by the immunoSEQ multiplex PCR assay. TCRdb retrieved this table from immuneACCESS and kept in-frame rearrangements only. Not all clones are present; in checked studies, unresolved V genes account for under half, and no reason is known for the remainder. The sample table contains fewer than 35,000 clones; only one count was recorded for 88% of them. Around 6.3% of the sample is taken by the ten largest. At the junction V is shortened by 5 bases and J by 2 bases; bases outside the gene matches: 7. The CDR3 has 15 amino acids, counting the end cysteine and phenylalanine. Just CDR3 DNA is preserved here, 45 bases in frame from base 1. CDR1 and CDR2, per the germline V gene (reference sequence), are SEHNR and FQNEAQ. This clone was observed once. Its antigen is still unknown. Within one base of it there is no much larger clone, and no base qualities were kept.

This clonotype was sampled from a human donor with melanoma. The chain is made from TRBV7-9 and TRBJ2-5; TRBD2 fits 8 bases in the junction. The sequenced sample was CD8+ T cells from peripheral blood, obtained from a patient given anti-PD-1 treatment. The CDR3 here reads CASSPRGLEQETQYF. The DNA sequence reads TGTGCCAGCAGCCCCAGGGGACTAGAGCAAGAGACCCAGTACTTC.